The 6 T cell receptor beta chains in this list originate from one sample, sequenced in a study of glioma-infiltrating T cells after dendritic cell vaccination. The protocol was immunoSEQ multiplex PCR, while the TCRdb copy is restricted to in-frame clones and leaves out a portion. The sample lists roughly 60,000 clones, roughly 86% occurring once. Documented time point: after dendritic cell vaccination, including at tumor progression/relapse. The sequencing used blood, collected after dendritic cell vaccination. The receptors were gathered from a human donor with glioblastoma.

This clone has just one count. The gene calls are TRBV19 and TRBJ2-7, with 9 bases aligning to TRBD1. V lost 7 bases to trimming and J lost 9 bases; unmatched junction nucleotides: 7. Germline CDR1 reads LNHDA; CDR2 reads SQIVND (reference sequence). The CDR3 spans 12 residues. The CDR3 spells CASNPGQGRQYF. For the CDR3, the DNA is TGTGCCAGTAACCCGGGACAGGGTAGGCAGTACTTC. The entire variable domain, with the rest obtained from reference TRBV19 and TRBJ2-7, is as follows: DGGITQSPKYLFRKEGQNVTLSCEQNLNHDAMYWYRQDPGQGLRLIYYSQIVNDFQKGDIAEGYSVSREKKESFPLTVTSAQKNPTAFYLCASNPGQGRQYFGPGTRLTVT.

This clone has only a few counts. The chain joins TRBV14 to TRBJ2-7; 7 bases align to TRBD1. Trimming at V came to 4 bases and at J to 2 bases, leaving 14 bases not matched to a gene. Looked up from germline, CDR1 is SGHDN and CDR2 is FVKESK. The CDR3 consists of 17 residues. DNA for the CDR3: TGTGCCAGCAGCCCCCGTTCAGCCGACAGGGCGGCCTACGAGCAGTACTTC. Protein sequence: CASSPRSADRAAYEQYF.

CDR3 DNA: TGTGCCAGCAGCAAGAGGGAACGCAGCTCTGGAAACACCATATATTTT. It translates to CASSKRERSSGNTIYF. The chain is built from TRBV21-1 and TRBJ1-3. TRBV21-1 is recorded as a pseudogene. This CDR3 comprises 16 residues.

The V call is TRBV6-1, the J call TRBJ1-2; TRBD1 matches at 8 bases. This CDR3 spans 17 amino acids. CDR1 is MNHNS, CDR2 SASEGT, per germline. V trimming: 2 bases; J trimming: 1 base; junction bases outside the gene matches: 9. This CDR3 reads CASSERAGGGLNYGYTF. CDR3 nucleotide sequence: TGTGCCAGCAGTGAAAGGGCAGGGGGCGGACTTAACTATGGCTACACCTTC.

V is TRBV2 and J is TRBJ2-7, with 10 positions matching TRBD2. Germline values: CDR1 SNHLY, CDR2 FYNNEI. The V segment lost 2 bases and the J segment 2 bases; nucleotides outside the gene matches: 0. The CDR3 totals 14 residues. CDR3 bases: TGTGCCAGCAGTGAAAGCGGGGGGGCCTACGAGCAGTACTTC. This codes for CASSESGGAYEQYF.

This clone was seen a few times. This chain uses TRBV19 with TRBJ2-1, with 8 bases identical to TRBD2. Germline lookup yields CDR1 LNHDA and CDR2 SQIVND (reference sequence). The CDR3 contains 15 residues. V trimming: 4 bases; J trimming: 3 bases; junction bases outside the gene matches: 5. This CDR3 is CASSSGGGLYNEQFF. In nucleotides, the CDR3 is TGTGCCAGTAGTAGTGGCGGGGGGCTCTACAATGAGCAGTTCTTC.